This entry lists 18 T cell receptor beta chains sequenced from one sample in a study of blood T cell repertoires in COVID-19. The table came from immunoSEQ multiplex PCR; TCRdb's copy has only in-frame clones and leaves some out. The table has about 270,000 clones, around 93% seen once; the top ten hold around 2.8%. What was sequenced was PBMCs or T cells enriched from blood (not recorded which). All receptors derive from a man aged 40-55 years who had been exposed to COVID-19.

V and J are TRBV11-3 and TRBJ2-2; 9 nucleotides line up with TRBD2. With V trimmed by 4 bases and J by 2 bases, 5 bases remained unmatched. The germline V gene has CDR1 SGHNT and CDR2 YENEEA. The CDR3 sequence is 16 residues long. The CDR3 loop reads CASSSVAGVNTGELFF. CDR3 in DNA: TGTGCCAGCAGCTCCGTAGCGGGAGTTAACACCGGGGAGCTGTTTTTT.

The V call is TRBV19, the J call TRBJ2-3; D may be TRBD2 (6 bases). The V gene lost 4 bases and the J gene lost 4 bases, with 15 bases spanning the gap. CDR1 LNHDA and CDR2 SQIVND come from the germline V gene (reference sequence). The CDR3 is made up of 15 amino acids. The CDR3 nucleotides are TGTGCCAGTAGTAGGGCGGGAACCACGGCAGATACGCAGTATTTT. Residues: CASSRAGTTADTQYF.

This chain joins TRBV27 and TRBJ2-2, with D tentatively TRBD2 (6 bases). Trimming removed 4 bases at V and 0 bases at J, with 12 bases between. The CDR3 length is 16 residues. From germline, CDR1 is MNHEY and CDR2 SMNVEV (reference sequence). The CDR3 protein is CASSWGSGPNTGELFF. CDR3 DNA: TGTGCCAGCAGTTGGGGCAGCGGGCCGAACACCGGGGAGCTGTTTTTT.

The V gene is TRBV4-3, the J gene TRBJ2-7; 10 bases are a match to TRBD1. This CDR3 region has 15 residues. The V and J ends lost 1 base and 6 bases, in that order; junction bases with no gene match: 6. Germline CDR1 reads LGHNA; CDR2 reads YSLEER. This chain's CDR3 is CASSQGAGTGVEQYF. CDR3 nucleotide sequence: TGCGCCAGCAGCCAAGGCGCTGGGACAGGGGTCGAGCAGTACTTC.

This clone was counted a few times. The chain carries TRBV5-6 and TRBJ1-2, with 8 bases identical to TRBD1. This CDR3 is 14 amino acids long. V shed 3 bases, J shed 2 bases, and the junction held 3 bases outside the gene matches. The germline CDR1 and CDR2 sequences are SGHDT and YYEEEE. CDR3 region: CASSSRTGNYGYTF. The CDR3 DNA reads TGTGCCAGCAGCTCCCGGACAGGGAACTATGGCTACACCTTC.

The genes are TRBV7-9 and TRBJ1-2; 7 nucleotides agree with TRBD1. The ends lost 7 bases at V and 8 bases at J; junction bases unmatched: 16. The length of the CDR3 is 15 residues. In germline, CDR1 is SEHNR, CDR2 FQNEAQ (reference sequence). The CDR3 nucleotides read TGTGCCAGCACCTCAGACAGGGACGGTCGGAAAGGCTACACCTTC. Translating it yields CASTSDRDGRKGYTF.

The chain recombines TRBV27 with TRBJ2-3; 7 bases agree with TRBD1. Germline CDR1 reads MNHEY; CDR2 reads SMNVEV (reference sequence). The CDR3 is made up of 16 amino acids. The junction had 9 bases not matched to a gene; V was cut back by 5 bases and J by 1 base. The CDR3 nucleotides read TGTGCCAGCAGTCCTGGGACAGTTGTAGGCACAGATACGCAGTATTTT. This codes for CASSPGTVVGTDTQYF.

The chain joins TRBV29-1 to TRBJ2-1; 9 bases match TRBD2. The germline V gene has CDR1 SQVTM and CDR2 ANQGSEA. CDR3 length: 13 amino acids. J lost 4 bases, V lost 7 bases, and 5 bases had no gene match. The chain's CDR3 is CSASGRSYNEQFF. CDR3 nucleotide sequence: TGCAGCGCCAGCGGGAGGTCTTACAATGAGCAGTTCTTC.

The chain combines TRBV29-1 with TRBJ1-4, with D maybe TRBD1 (6 bases). Per germline, CDR1 SQVTM and CDR2 ANQGSEA. V lost 0 bases to trimming and J lost 7 bases, with 15 bases between them. The CDR3 runs to 15 residues. The CDR3 coding sequence is TGCAGCGTTGAAGATTGGCGGGGGGCGGGTGAAAAACTGTTTTTT. Its translation is CSVEDWRGAGEKLFF.

The chain recombines TRBV24-1 with TRBJ2-3, with D possibly matching TRBD1 (5 bases). V dropped 0 bases and J dropped 0 bases, with 6 bases sitting between them. The CDR3 has 15 residues. Germline V gene data show CDR1 as KGHDR and CDR2 as SFDVKD. The chain's CDR3 is CATSDLAGSTDTQYF. In nucleotides, the CDR3 is TGTGCCACCAGTGATTTGGCAGGGAGCACAGATACGCAGTATTTT.

This chain connects TRBV13 to TRBJ1-5, with D possibly being TRBD1 (6 bases). CDR1 and CDR2 from the germline V gene are PRHDT and FYEKMQ (reference sequence). The V gene lost 5 bases and the J gene lost 7 bases, with 15 bases spanning the gap. There are 14 residues in the CDR3. In DNA, the CDR3 is TGTGCCAGCAGCAGGGGAGGGGGTGGACAGCCCCAGCATTTT. This sequence encodes CASSRGGGGQPQHF.

The genes are TRBV7-2 and TRBJ2-2; TRBD1 might be the D (6 bases). The germline gives CDR1 SGHTA, CDR2 FQGNSA. The CDR3 has 17 residues. V lost 4 bases and J lost 7, with 22 bases in between. This chain's CDR3 is CASSSLNREAGLGELFF. The DNA for the CDR3 is TGTGCCAGCAGCTCCCTTAACAGGGAAGCAGGGCTCGGGGAGCTGTTTTTT. Full variable domain (missing parts from reference TRBV7-2 and TRBJ2-2): GAGVSQSPSNKVTEKGKDVELRCDPISGHTALYWYRQSLGQGLEFLIYFQGNSAPDKSGLPSDRFSAERTGGSVSTLTIQRTQQEDSAVYLCASSSLNREAGLGELFFGEGSRLTVL.

V is TRBV7-3 and J is TRBJ2-2; D remains ambiguous. Per germline, CDR1 SGHTA and CDR2 FQGTGA. CDR3 size: 14 residues. Trimming shortened V by 1 base and J by 7 bases, and 10 bases separated the two germline ends. As DNA, the CDR3 is TGTGCCAGCAGCTTAAACGCCGAGCACGGGGAGCTGTTTTTT. Translating gives CASSLNAEHGELFF.

For this clone: One junction end does not reproduce the germline sequence, and a read error may be involved. The CDR3 sequence is CAWSILEWDRGHF. The CDR3, as DNA: TGTGCCTGGAGTATCCTAGAATGGGACAGGGGTCACTTC. The chain combines TRBV30 with TRBJ2-5; 10 bases map to TRBD1. The CDR3 contains 13 residues. CDR1 is GTSNPN, CDR2 SVGIG, per germline (reference sequence).

The V gene is TRBV19, the J gene TRBJ2-2; 14 nucleotides match TRBD2. The length of the CDR3 is 16 residues. CDR1 is LNHDA, CDR2 SQIVND, per germline (reference sequence). J was trimmed by 6 bases and V by 7 bases; bases with no gene match: 7. The CDR3 sequence: CASKEMGLAGAGELFF. The CDR3 DNA is TGTGCCAGTAAGGAAATGGGACTAGCGGGAGCCGGGGAGCTGTTTTTT.

This chain connects TRBV6-2 or TRBV6-3 to TRBJ1-1; the match to TRBD1 covers 10 bases. Unmatched junction bases numbered 13, after V lost 4 bases and J lost 11 bases. Germline CDR1 reads MNHEY; CDR2 reads SVGEGT. This CDR3 is built from 15 residues. Here the CDR3 reads CASSLNGQGVAGAFF. CDR3 DNA: TGTGCCAGCAGTTTAAACGGACAGGGGGTAGCAGGTGCTTTCTTT.

The rearrangement joins TRBV2 to TRBJ2-7; a weak D match, TRBD2 (6 bases). Trimming cost V 4 bases and J 0 bases, with 10 bases left between them. CDR3 size: 14 residues. CDR1 and CDR2 from the germline V gene are SNHLY and FYNNEI. The CDR3 loop is CASSVDSGSYEQYF. DNA of the CDR3: TGTGCCAGCAGTGTGGATAGCGGCTCCTACGAGCAGTACTTC.

The rearrangement joins TRBV28 to TRBJ2-5, with D possibly being TRBD2 (6 bases). V was trimmed by 1 base and J by 5 bases, leaving 14 bases between them. Germline V gene data show CDR1 as MDHEN and CDR2 as SYDVKM. This CDR3 comprises 15 residues. The CDR3 is CASSLYGSHAETQYF. CDR3 DNA: TGTGCCAGCAGTTTATACGGGAGCCACGCCGAGACCCAGTACTTC.